These 7 T cell receptor beta chains originate from one sample sequenced in a study of T-cell reconstitution after alpha-beta-depleted transplantation in children (dated by TCRdb to about 2016). To prepare the library, PCR was applied. The sequencer listed for this sample is Illumina HiSeq 2500. Molecular barcoding was employed in the preparation of TCR libraries, with unique molecular identifiers being used to normalize TCRbeta repertoire quantification. In-frame beta chains were kept once TCRdb had trimmed the public reads at Q25 with fastp and called clones with MiXCR. Rows are combined by CDR3 protein, so each entry shows the most common genes and DNA. The sample table shows around 960,000 distinct CDR3 sequences, and roughly 29% are seen once. About 28% of the sample comes from the top ten. The treatment or condition label here, explained by the study, means: allogeneic hematopoietic cell transplantation with graft depleted of TCRalphabeta T cells and CD19 B cells.

Here the sequenced sample was PBMCs, mostly from graft donor cells, taken 360 days after TCRalphabeta/CD19-depleted stem cell transplant. The source of these receptors is a boy under two years old who had a stem cell transplant for SCID, so the T cells may come from the graft donor.

The chain employs TRBV7-7 and TRBJ2-3; D perhaps matches TRBD2 (5 bases). From germline, CDR1 is SSHAT and CDR2 FNYEAQ (reference sequence). V was clipped by 5 bases and J by 3 bases, with 15 bases between them. The CDR3 sequence is 15 residues long. The CDR3 region has the DNA TGTGCCAGCAGCCCGGGAAGGACGGGGACAGATACGCAGTATTTT. This gives the protein CASSPGRTGTDTQYF.

In its sample, this clonotype was seen a few times. The rearrangement joins TRBV6-1 to TRBJ1-1; TRBD1 is a possible D gene (5 bases). The length of the CDR3 is 15 residues. V gave up 6 bases and J gave up 9 bases, with 23 bases separating them. From germline, CDR1 is MNHNS and CDR2 SASEGT. CDR3 loop: CASSPQRRAKGKAFF. The CDR3, as DNA: TGTGCCAGCAGCCCTCAACGCCGGGCCAAGGGGAAAGCTTTCTTT.

CDR3 DNA sequence: TGCAGTGCCAACCGTTTCACCCCCGGGGAGACCCAGTACTTC. Translating gives CSANRFTPGETQYF. The rearrangement joins TRBV20-1 to TRBJ2-5; D gene unclear. Germline-derived CDR1 and CDR2 are DFQATT and SNEGSKA (reference sequence). The CDR3 loop spans 14 amino acids. Between the trimmed V and J ends, which lost 6 bases and 5 bases, there was a span of 19 bases.

This chain connects TRBV10-3 to TRBJ2-1; tentatively, D is TRBD1 (6 bases). The CDR3 spans 15 residues. Germline lookup yields CDR1 ENHRY and CDR2 SYGVKD. V dropped 3 bases and J dropped 4 bases, with 13 bases sitting between them. The CDR3 sequence: CAISDPNREYNEQFF. DNA for the CDR3: TGTGCCATCAGTGACCCCAACAGGGAATACAATGAGCAGTTCTTC.

This clonotype was counted ten times or more. The rearrangement links TRBV6-5 to TRBJ1-1, with TRBD1 identical over 9 bases. This CDR3 contains 14 residues. Germline trimming cut 9 bases from V and 3 bases from J; bases unmatched to any gene: 8. Germline-derived CDR1 and CDR2 are MNHEY and SVGAGI. CDR3 bases: TGTGCCAGTGGGATACAGGGGGCGGACACTGAAGCTTTCTTT. Translating it yields CASGIQGADTEAFF.

Only a few counts were recorded for this clonotype. This rearrangement joins TRBV9 to TRBJ2-6, with D unresolved. The CDR3 extends over 16 amino acids. With 0 bases removed from V and 1 base from J, the gap between germline ends came to 8 bases. The germline V gene has CDR1 SGDLS and CDR2 YYNGEE. The CDR3 DNA sequence: TGTGCCAGCAGCGTAGGAGCACAATCTGGGGCCAACGTCCTGACTTTC. Protein product: CASSVGAQSGANVLTF.

This chain links TRBV7-2 with TRBJ1-6, with D possibly TRBD1 on 6 matching bases. Trimming removed 4 bases from V and 9 bases from J, with 13 bases in between. This CDR3 contains 14 residues. Germline loops: CDR1 SGHTA, CDR2 FQGNSA. CDR3 protein: CASSSGQFGSPLHF. The CDR3 bases are TGTGCCAGCAGCTCCGGACAGTTTGGTTCACCCCTCCACTTT.